The 30 T cell receptor beta chains in this list originate from one sample, sequenced in a study of blood T cell repertoires in COVID-19. Method: immunoSEQ multiplex PCR; TCRdb's copy keeps in-frame clones and lacks some. The sample consists of approximately 210,000 clones, about 90% of them appearing once. Sequenced input: peripheral blood. Source of these receptors: a man aged 35 to 55 with active or convalescent COVID-19.

This chain connects TRBV27 to TRBJ1-2; D call uncertain. Trimming removed 8 bases from V and 4 bases from J, with 14 bases in between. The CDR3 sequence is 13 residues long. The V gene's germline CDR1 is MNHEY and CDR2 SMNVEV (reference sequence). The CDR3 loop reads CASRGSLSYGYTF. In DNA, the CDR3 is TGTGCCAGCCGAGGGAGTCTTTCCTATGGCTACACCTTC.

This clone occurred once. The chain carries TRBV5-1 and TRBJ1-3, with a tentative D call TRBD1 (6 bases). V was clipped by 4 bases and J by 7 bases, with 12 bases between them. Germline loops: CDR1 SGHRS, CDR2 YFSETQ. CDR3 size: 13 residues. CDR3 DNA sequence: TGCGCCAGCAGCCTCACTACAGGGAACACCATATATTTT. Amino acids: CASSLTTGNTIYF.

J is TRBJ1-5 and V is TRBV28, with 9 bases matching TRBD1. The CDR3 contains 18 residues. J was trimmed by 0 bases and V by 5 bases; bases with no gene match: 11. Germline loops: CDR1 MDHEN, CDR2 SYDVKM. The CDR3 DNA reads as TGTGCCAGCAGTCAGGGACAGGGACACCAATATAGCAATCAGCCCCAGCATTTT. This gives the protein CASSQGQGHQYSNQPQHF. The full variable domain, with the rest looked up from reference TRBV28 and TRBJ1-5, is DVKVTQSSRYLVKRTGEKVFLECVQDMDHENMFWYRQDPGLGLRLIYFSYDVKMKEKGDIPEGYSVSREKKERFSLILESASTNQTSMYLCASSQGQGHQYSNQPQHFGDGTRLSIL.

This clone turned up a few times. CDR3 DNA sequence: TGTGCCAGCAGCAGGGGAGGAGGACCCCAGCATTTT. Protein sequence: CASSRGGGPQHF. The rearrangement links TRBV11-2 to TRBJ1-5, with D perhaps TRBD1 (5 bases). The ends were cut back, 5 bases at V and 10 bases at J, with 12 bases in the middle. This CDR3 has 12 amino acids. The germline V gene encodes CDR1 SGHAT and CDR2 FQNNGV.

The genes are TRBV10-2 and TRBJ2-7; 7 bases are a match to TRBD1. This CDR3 comprises 15 residues. V shed 4 bases and J 3 bases; nucleotides not matched to a gene: 9. Per germline, CDR1 WSHSY and CDR2 SAAADI. The CDR3 region is CASSASRDSFYEQYF. The CDR3, as DNA: TGCGCCAGCAGTGCGTCCCGGGACAGTTTCTACGAGCAGTACTTC.

This chain uses TRBV19 with TRBJ1-2; the D is unclear. Germline CDR1 LNHDA, CDR2 SQIVND (reference sequence). Trimming took off 5 bases at V and 8 bases at J, with 18 bases between the two ends. The CDR3 length is 14 residues. CDR3 DNA sequence: TGTGCCAGTAGTCCGTCTCAGAATCGGGTGGGCTACACCTTC. As protein: CASSPSQNRVGYTF.

The chain is built from TRBV28 and TRBJ1-3, with 7 nucleotides matching TRBD1. CDR3 size: 16 residues. Germline V CDR1 and CDR2: MDHEN, SYDVKM. The V gene end was trimmed by 5 bases and the J gene end by 0 bases; junction bases not matched to a gene: 7. CDR3 coding DNA: TGTGCCAGCAGTCGGACAGGAGATTACTCTGGAAACACCATATATTTT. Translated, it gives CASSRTGDYSGNTIYF. The full variable domain, its missing parts supplied by reference TRBV28 and TRBJ1-3, is DVKVTQSSRYLVKRTGEKVFLECVQDMDHENMFWYRQDPGLGLRLIYFSYDVKMKEKGDIPEGYSVSREKKERFSLILESASTNQTSMYLCASSRTGDYSGNTIYFGEGSWLTVV.

This clone occurred a few times. This CDR3 is CSARQDGEAFF. DNA for the CDR3: TGCAGTGCTAGACAGGATGGGGAAGCTTTCTTT. J is TRBJ1-1 and V is TRBV20-1; D gene ambiguous. This CDR3 spans 11 amino acids. Germline V gene lookup returns CDR1 DFQATT and CDR2 SNEGSKA (reference sequence). V lost 2 bases and J lost 8, with 9 bases in between.

V and J are TRBV15 and TRBJ2-7; the match to TRBD1 covers 8 bases. Per germline, CDR1 LNHNV and CDR2 YYDKDF (reference sequence). The CDR3 spans 16 residues. Trimming removed 3 bases from V and 3 bases from J; junction bases left unmatched: 10. CDR3 sequence reads: CATSRRPGQVIYEQYF. The CDR3 bases are TGTGCCACCAGCAGGCGGCCGGGACAGGTAATCTACGAGCAGTACTTC.

This clone has just one count. The V call is TRBV7-9, the J call TRBJ2-7; 8 bases match TRBD1. CDR3 length: 13 amino acids. V lost 7 bases to trimming and J lost 5 bases; unmatched junction nucleotides: 7. Germline CDR1 and CDR2: SEHNR and FQNEAQ (reference sequence). DNA of the CDR3: TGTGCCAGCAACACCCAGGGGGCTGACGAGCAGTACTTC. This sequence encodes CASNTQGADEQYF.

J is TRBJ1-2 and V is TRBV9; 8 bases are shared with TRBD1. Per the germline V gene, CDR1 is SGDLS and CDR2 is YYNGEE. The CDR3 is 13 amino acids. The J segment lost 8 bases and the V segment lost 3 bases, leaving 6 bases of the junction unmatched. DNA for the CDR3: TGTGCCAGCAGCGAGACAGGGGTTCACGGCTACACCTTC. Its translation is CASSETGVHGYTF.

This chain connects TRBV27 to TRBJ2-7; 12 nucleotides agree with TRBD1. Germline values: CDR1 MNHEY, CDR2 SMNVEV (reference sequence). The CDR3 spans 15 residues. The V gene end was trimmed by 5 bases and the J gene end by 2 bases; junction bases not matched to a gene: 4. CDR3: CASSGGQGAPYEQYF. The CDR3 DNA is TGTGCCAGCAGTGGGGGACAGGGGGCCCCCTACGAGCAGTACTTC.

This clone was observed many times. The chain joins TRBV9 to TRBJ2-5, with D possibly matching TRBD2 (7 bases). Trimming took off 4 bases at V and 1 base at J, with 14 bases between the two ends. Germline-derived CDR1 and CDR2 are SGDLS and YYNGEE. The CDR3 covers 15 residues. CDR3 nucleotide sequence: TGTGCCAGCAGCCCTAGGGGGGGGGCCCAAGAGACCCAGTACTTC. Translating gives CASSPRGGAQETQYF.

The J gene is TRBJ2-1, the V gene TRBV27; 7 nucleotides agree with TRBD1. The CDR3 spans 12 residues. The ends lost 7 bases at V and 7 bases at J; junction bases unmatched: 4. Per the germline V gene, CDR1 is MNHEY and CDR2 is SMNVEV (reference sequence). The DNA of the CDR3 is TGTGCCAGCACCACACAGGGGAATGAGCAGTTCTTC. This gives the protein CASTTQGNEQFF.

This chain joins TRBV2 and TRBJ2-3; 9 bases fit TRBD2. The CDR3 loop spans 14 amino acids. Germline CDR1 is SNHLY and CDR2 is FYNNEI. Trimming cost V 6 bases and J 1 base; bases outside gene matches: 2. CDR3 amino acids: CASSRTSGTDTQYF. CDR3 nucleotides: TGTGCCAGCAGCCGGACTAGCGGCACAGATACGCAGTATTTT.

V is TRBV24-1 and J is TRBJ1-2; D is unclear. Germline V gives CDR1 KGHDR, CDR2 SFDVKD. The length of the CDR3 is 14 residues. The V end lost 6 bases, the J end lost 1 base, and 11 bases lay between the germline ends. The CDR3 coding sequence is TGTGCCACCAGTAGCATAAAGATTAACTATGGCTACACCTTC. Translating it yields CATSSIKINYGYTF.

The chain links TRBV10-3 to TRBJ1-5; D remains ambiguous. Germline V gene sequence: CDR1 ENHRY, CDR2 SYGVKD. V lost 3 bases, J lost 3 bases, and 15 bases lay in between. The CDR3 extends over 16 amino acids. CDR3 sequence (DNA): TGTGCCATCAGTGAAGATGGGCAGTCCCTCAATCAGCCCCAGCATTTT. It codes for CAISEDGQSLNQPQHF.

The V call is TRBV27, the J call TRBJ2-1; 8 nucleotides line up with TRBD2. The CDR3 is 14 residues long. CDR1 is MNHEY, CDR2 SMNVEV, per germline (reference sequence). The V and J ends lost 3 bases and 5 bases, in that order; junction bases with no gene match: 3. This chain's CDR3 is CASSFSGGNNEQFF. In nucleotides, the CDR3 is TGTGCCAGCAGTTTCAGCGGGGGAAACAATGAGCAGTTCTTC.

The J gene is TRBJ2-7, the V gene TRBV28; D may be TRBD1 (5 bases). CDR3 length: 13 residues. V was shortened by 9 bases and J by 1 base, with 13 bases between the two germline ends. The germline gives CDR1 MDHEN, CDR2 SYDVKM. The CDR3 DNA reads TGTGCCAGTGGGGCTAGGCGGTCCTACGAGCAGTACTTC. As protein: CASGARRSYEQYF. Full variable domain (outside the CDR3, taken from reference TRBV28 and TRBJ2-7): DVKVTQSSRYLVKRTGEKVFLECVQDMDHENMFWYRQDPGLGLRLIYFSYDVKMKEKGDIPEGYSVSREKKERFSLILESASTNQTSMYLCASGARRSYEQYFGPGTRLTVT.

The rearrangement links TRBV19 to TRBJ1-1; possible D gene TRBD1, 6 bases. The ends were cut back, 6 bases at V and 4 bases at J, with 21 bases in the middle. Germline V gene lookup returns CDR1 LNHDA and CDR2 SQIVND (reference sequence). The CDR3 has 16 residues. Here the CDR3 reads CASRTSFGRGGTEAFF. For the CDR3, the DNA is TGTGCCAGTAGGACAAGCTTCGGAAGGGGGGGCACTGAAGCTTTCTTT.

CDR3 nucleotides: TGCAGCGTTGCGGACAGAAACTATGGCTACACCTTC. Protein: CSVADRNYGYTF. The V and J genes are TRBV29-1 and TRBJ1-2, with a weak D call TRBD1 (6 bases). This CDR3 has 12 amino acids. With 4 bases removed from V and 2 bases from J, the gap between germline ends came to 8 bases. CDR1 and CDR2 from the germline V gene are SQVTM and ANQGSEA.

The chain combines TRBV13 with TRBJ2-3; the match to TRBD2 covers 13 bases. This CDR3 contains 16 residues. Losses at the gene ends were 5 bases for V and 7 bases for J; bases not matched to a gene: 9. Germline V lookup: CDR1 PRHDT, CDR2 FYEKMQ (reference sequence). CDR3 protein: CASSTQLAGGPHTQYF. CDR3 bases: TGTGCCAGCAGCACCCAACTAGCGGGAGGGCCCCATACGCAGTATTTT.

The rearrangement uses TRBV5-6 and TRBJ2-5, with 8 nucleotides matching TRBD2. V was pared by 4 bases and J by 5 bases, with 7 bases of the junction left unmatched. The CDR3 totals 14 residues. CDR1 and CDR2 from the germline V gene are SGHDT and YYEEEE. The CDR3 DNA follows: TGTGCCAGCAGCCGGGGGGGTCGGCTGGAGACCCAGTACTTC. This codes for CASSRGGRLETQYF.

This chain joins TRBV14 and TRBJ1-2; D perhaps matches TRBD1 (6 bases). Trimming removed 1 base at V and 2 bases at J, with 17 bases between. Germline loops: CDR1 SGHDN, CDR2 FVKESK. The CDR3 has 17 residues. CDR3: CASSQGARGARNYGYTF. The CDR3 nucleotides read TGTGCCAGCAGCCAAGGGGCTCGGGGGGCCAGGAACTATGGCTACACCTTC.

The chain couples TRBV7-9 to TRBJ2-5; 9 bases are a match to TRBD2. V was clipped by 11 bases and J by 3 bases; unmatched bases: 7. The germline V gene has CDR1 SEHNR and CDR2 FQNEAQ (reference sequence). The CDR3 has 13 residues. The CDR3 here is CAPGGREEETQYF. The CDR3 DNA sequence: TGTGCCCCCGGCGGGAGGGAAGAAGAGACCCAGTACTTC.

The rearrangement links TRBV15 to TRBJ2-7; the match to TRBD2 covers 8 bases. From germline, CDR1 is LNHNV and CDR2 YYDKDF (reference sequence). The CDR3 sequence is 17 residues long. V lost 0 bases, J lost 3 bases, and 10 bases stayed unmatched. CDR3 in amino acids: CATSRDGIQAGGYEQYF. CDR3 in DNA: TGTGCCACCAGCAGAGATGGGATTCAGGCGGGGGGCTACGAGCAGTACTTC. Full variable domain (outside the CDR3, taken from reference TRBV15 and TRBJ2-7): DAMVIQNPRYQVTQFGKPVTLSCSQTLNHNVMYWYQQKSSQAPKLLFHYYDKDFNNEADTPDNFQSRRPNTSFCFLDIRSPGLGDTAMYLCATSRDGIQAGGYEQYFGPGTRLTVT.

J is TRBJ2-1 and V is TRBV11-2; weak D call: TRBD2 (6 bases). V was shortened by 0 bases and J by 0 bases, with 21 bases between the two germline ends. Germline CDR1 SGHAT, CDR2 FQNNGV. This CDR3 is built from 20 residues. The DNA of the CDR3 is TGTGCCAGCAGCTTAGACCTACCGGGACTCGGCGTCAGCTCCTACAATGAGCAGTTCTTC. Its protein product is CASSLDLPGLGVSSYNEQFF.

The rearrangement links TRBV7-8 to TRBJ2-2; a possible D gene is TRBD2 (6 bases). In germline, CDR1 is SGHVS, CDR2 FQNEAQ. The CDR3 extends over 16 amino acids. Trimming removed 0 bases from V and 3 bases from J, with 11 bases in between. The CDR3 coding sequence is TGTGCCAGCAGCTTAGCGTGGGGACTGTACACCGGGGAGCTGTTTTTT. Its translation: CASSLAWGLYTGELFF.

The chain recombines TRBV5-4 with TRBJ1-1; TRBD1 is a possible D gene (6 bases). CDR3 length: 15 residues. The V and J ends lost 1 base and 2 bases respectively, with 12 bases between them. CDR1 is SGHNT and CDR2 is YYREEE in the germline V gene (reference sequence). Here the CDR3 reads CASSLNVRGNTEAFF. The CDR3, as DNA: TGTGCCAGCAGCTTGAACGTCAGGGGTAACACTGAAGCTTTCTTT.

This clone has just a few counts. The chain carries TRBV30 and TRBJ1-6; D is unclear. This CDR3 is 15 amino acids long. V gave up 3 bases and J gave up 2 bases, with 11 bases separating them. CDR1 and CDR2 (germline): GTSNPN, SVGIG (reference sequence). CDR3 residues: CAWRALQPYNSPLHF. The CDR3 DNA sequence: TGTGCCTGGAGGGCCCTACAGCCCTATAATTCACCCCTCCACTTT.